These 9 T cell receptor beta chains were all obtained from the same sample, sequenced in a study of cytomegalovirus exposure and HLA in healthy donors. The PCR made use of 60 Vbeta and 13 Jbeta primers. The table came from immunoSEQ multiplex PCR; TCRdb's copy has only in-frame clones and leaves some out. In the table there are approximately 70,000 clones, about 79% of which are singletons. The source material was PBMCs. The receptor source for this set is a man aged 55 to 70 in good health and CMV-seropositive.

V and J are TRBV7-2 and TRBJ2-6; D perhaps matches TRBD1 (5 bases). V gave up 6 bases and J gave up 0 bases, with 9 bases separating them. This CDR3 region has 15 residues. Germline lookup yields CDR1 SGHTA and CDR2 FQGNSA. The CDR3, as DNA: TGTGCCAGCAGATCCACAGGCTCTGGGGCCAACGTCCTGACTTTC. Translated: CASRSTGSGANVLTF.

The chain links TRBV29-1 to TRBJ1-6, with TRBD1 matching 8 bases. V shed 6 bases, J shed 6 bases, and the junction held 4 bases outside the gene matches. CDR3 size: 13 residues. Germline values: CDR1 SQVTM, CDR2 ANQGSEA. CDR3 loop: CSVGQEINSPLHF. The DNA of the CDR3 is TGCAGCGTGGGACAGGAGATTAATTCACCCCTCCACTTT.

The V call is TRBV6-5, the J call TRBJ2-1; D is unresolved. Per the germline V gene, CDR1 is MNHEY and CDR2 is SVGAGI. Between the trimmed V and J ends, which lost 0 bases and 5 bases, there was a span of 11 bases. There are 15 residues in the CDR3. CDR3 sequence (DNA): TGTGCCAGCAGTTACTCGGCTGAAGTGGACAATGAGCAGTTCTTC. It codes for CASSYSAEVDNEQFF.

The rearrangement uses TRBV19 and TRBJ1-4; 8 bases are a match to TRBD1. The V gene end was trimmed by 4 bases and the J gene end by 3 bases; junction bases not matched to a gene: 7. Germline CDR1 LNHDA, CDR2 SQIVND (reference sequence). This CDR3 spans 16 amino acids. This CDR3 reads CASSNSGGASNEKLFF. CDR3 DNA sequence: TGTGCCAGTAGTAACTCAGGGGGCGCGTCTAATGAAAAACTGTTTTTT.

The chain couples TRBV7-9 to TRBJ2-7; D is perhaps TRBD2 (6 bases). The CDR3 consists of 15 residues. The germline V gene has CDR1 SEHNR and CDR2 FQNEAQ (reference sequence). V shed 1 base and J shed 7 bases, with 17 bases lying between them. Here the CDR3 reads CASSLGSEGPREQYF. The CDR3 DNA reads TGTGCCAGCAGCTTAGGATCGGAGGGGCCGAGGGAGCAGTACTTC.

The genes are TRBV6-6 and TRBJ1-5, with D perhaps TRBD1 (6 bases). The germline V gene encodes CDR1 MNHNY and CDR2 SVGAGI (reference sequence). The CDR3 runs to 14 residues. V was trimmed by 5 bases and J by 7 bases, leaving 15 bases between them. The CDR3 sequence is CASSDYAGVQPQHF. CDR3 sequence (DNA): TGTGCCAGCAGTGACTATGCAGGGGTCCAGCCCCAGCATTTT.

This chain connects TRBV7-8 to TRBJ1-3; D unclear. This CDR3 has 12 amino acids. CDR1 SGHVS and CDR2 FQNEAQ come from the germline V gene. V was clipped by 7 bases and J by 4 bases, with 8 bases between them. The CDR3 DNA follows: TGTGCCAGCATTGGAGGGGGAAACACCATATATTTT. Residues: CASIGGGNTIYF.

The CDR3 DNA sequence: TGTGCCAGCAGTTTGGAGGGGGCGGTAAACATTCAGTACTTC. This gives the protein CASSLEGAVNIQYF. This chain connects TRBV28 to TRBJ2-4, with D possibly TRBD1 on 7 matching bases. Trimming removed 3 bases at V and 6 bases at J, with 12 bases between. The germline gives CDR1 MDHEN, CDR2 SYDVKM. There are 14 residues in the CDR3.

This clone was counted only a few times. The rearrangement uses TRBV11-2 and TRBJ2-2; 10 bases are shared with TRBD2. The CDR3 consists of 16 residues. Germline assignment: CDR1 SGHAT and CDR2 FQNNGV. With 5 bases clipped from V and 3 bases from J, the junction kept 6 bases outside the gene matches. DNA for the CDR3: TGTGCCAGCAGCGCTTTAGCGGGAGGAGACACCGGGGAGCTGTTTTTT. As protein: CASSALAGGDTGELFF.